The 5 T cell receptor beta chains listed next were all sequenced from one sample in a study of cytomegalovirus exposure and HLA in healthy donors. The PCR had 60 Vbeta and 13 Jbeta primers. Method: immunoSEQ multiplex PCR; TCRdb's copy keeps in-frame clones and lacks some. The sample carries fewer than 250,000 clones, around 87% recorded once. Sequenced sample: PBMCs. The receptor set was obtained from a man under 40 in good health and CMV-seronegative.

This clone came up once. The V and J genes are TRBV25-1 and TRBJ1-6; D uncertain. The germline V gene encodes CDR1 MGHDK and CDR2 SYGVNS. This CDR3 is built from 12 residues. The V gene lost 2 bases and the J gene lost 13 bases, with 9 bases spanning the gap. The CDR3 region has the DNA TGTGCCAGCAGTGAACCGGGGAACCCCCTCCACTTT. It translates to CASSEPGNPLHF.

The chain carries TRBV9 and TRBJ2-2, with TRBD1 identical over 8 bases. Germline lookup yields CDR1 SGDLS and CDR2 YYNGEE. The CDR3 totals 17 residues. The V gene end was trimmed by 3 bases and the J gene end by 3 bases; junction bases not matched to a gene: 10. CDR3 in amino acids: CASSALTGTGHTGELFF. CDR3 DNA: TGTGCCAGCAGCGCCTTAACCGGGACAGGTCACACCGGGGAGCTGTTTTTT.

The chain recombines TRBV6-5 with TRBJ1-5; possibly TRBD1 for D (5 bases). Germline CDR1 is MNHEY and CDR2 is SVGAGI. The V end lost 0 bases, the J end lost 3 bases, and 9 bases lay between the germline ends. This CDR3 has 15 amino acids. The CDR3 nucleotides are TGTGCCAGCAGTTACTCCAGACAGTTCAATCAGCCCCAGCATTTT. It encodes CASSYSRQFNQPQHF.

This clone was recorded only once. The chain employs TRBV7-2 and TRBJ2-7, with 8 bases matching TRBD2. The CDR3 length is 14 residues. J was trimmed by 3 bases and V by 0 bases; bases with no gene match: 1. Germline CDR1 is SGHTA and CDR2 is FQGNSA. The CDR3 DNA is TGTGCCAGCAGCTTAGCGGCGGGAGGCTACGAGCAGTACTTC. Encoded protein: CASSLAAGGYEQYF.

The rearrangement uses TRBV7-2 and TRBJ2-5; tentatively, D is TRBD2 (7 bases). Trimming pared 2 bases from V and 4 bases from J, leaving 17 bases between. The CDR3 is 16 residues long. The V gene's germline CDR1 is SGHTA and CDR2 FQGNSA. The CDR3 reads CASSLRGRASGETQYF. CDR3 in DNA: TGTGCCAGCAGCTTAAGGGGGAGGGCGTCGGGAGAGACCCAGTACTTC.